This TCR beta chain was captured in a study of T cell responses to AZD1222 COVID-19 vaccine. Broader study findings: Researchers took repertoire samples only after the peak T cell response had come.

Sequenced by immunoSEQ multiplex PCR; TCRdb stores in-frame clones only, minus some. This table holds approximately 210,000 clones, approximately 94% found once. CDR1 and CDR2 from the germline V gene are LGHDT and YNNKEL (reference sequence). CDR3 length equals 16 residues. V was cut by 5 bases and J by 6 bases, with 19 bases left in between. As regards this clone: Its target is unknown.

The sample was peripheral blood, taken 28 days after the second dose of the MenACWY control vaccine. The sequence was obtained from an adult who received the MenACWY meningococcal vaccine as a control. V gene TRBV3-1 (or the pseudogene TRBV3-2) combines with J gene TRBJ2-2, with D tentatively TRBD2 (5 bases). The CDR3 protein is CASSKRVRAGAGELFF. CDR3 nucleotides: TGTGCCAGCAGCAAGCGAGTACGGGCCGGGGCCGGGGAGCTGTTTTTT.